This T cell receptor beta chain was profiled in a study of T cell responses to AZD1222 COVID-19 vaccine. Study outcomes and limitations: Two doses of AZD1222 preceded a rise in Spike-specific TCR breadth and depth. Reportedly, close to half of spike-specific TCRs are directed against unmutated variant regions. Repertoire sampling happened only post peak T cell response. Donors in the cohort were predominantly white British and more often female, and clonal diversity was possibly underestimated.

Notes on this clone: Its target is not known.

The repertoire was sequenced with immunoSEQ multiplex PCR; TCRdb's copy has only in-frame clones and lacks some. Of 100,000 to 150,000 clones in the sample, around 89% were seen once. The sample was peripheral blood, taken on day 0 of AZD1222 vaccination. The clonotype was recovered from an adult in good health.

The CDR3 spells CASSSTGGRAEAFF. The DNA for the CDR3 is TGTGCCAGCAGTTCTACAGGGGGTCGGGCTGAAGCTTTCTTT. The chain is built from TRBV28 and TRBJ1-1; 8 bases line up with TRBD1. This CDR3 region has 14 residues. Unmatched junction bases numbered 7, after V lost 4 bases and J lost 6 bases. Germline V lookup: CDR1 MDHEN, CDR2 SYDVKM.